Sequencing of this T cell receptor (beta chain) was carried out in a study of human versus mouse CDR3 diversity and MHC coevolution. As regards this clone: What it binds is unknown.

TCRdb's table, derived via immunoSEQ multiplex PCR, lists solely in-frame clones and lacks some. The table has tens of thousands of clones, 93% seen once. Study-level points and caveats: Mice had fewer CDR3 deletions and insertions than humans on average.

The length of the CDR3 is 14 residues. Germline CDR1 and CDR2: SGHDT and YYEEEE. V shed 7 bases and J shed 3 bases, with 14 bases lying between them. The chain uses TRBV5-6 and TRBJ1-5, with a weak D call TRBD1 (6 bases). This TCR came from a person aged 25 to 69 in good health. Sequenced sample: naive CD4+ T cells from blood. Subset noted: CD45RO-negative CD62L-positive naive CD4 T cells. The CDR3 DNA reads as TGTGCCAGCGCCCGGCGGGGGCCCAATCAGCCCCAGCATTTT. It codes for CASARRGPNQPQHF.